The 19 T cell receptor beta chains reported below all come from one sample, sequenced in a study of blood T cell repertoires in COVID-19. Profiling relied on immunoSEQ multiplex PCR, and the TCRdb table lists in-frame clones only, not all of them. This table has 89,000 or so clones, 75% to 90% appearing once. Sequencing was carried out using peripheral blood. These receptor sequences come from a man older than 75 with acute or convalescent COVID-19.

The rearrangement uses TRBV10-1 and TRBJ2-3; no clear D gene. The V gene lost 0 bases and the J gene lost 4 bases, with 11 bases spanning the gap. Germline V gene data show CDR1 as WNHNN and CDR2 as SYGVQD (reference sequence). The CDR3 extends over 15 amino acids. The DNA for the CDR3 is TGCGCCAGCAGTGAGTCAACGGCCGGGTCAGATACGCAGTATTTT. Its translation is CASSESTAGSDTQYF.

V usage is TRBV30 and J usage is TRBJ1-2, with 12 bases lining up with TRBD1. The CDR3 loop spans 15 amino acids. Germline-derived CDR1 and CDR2 are GTSNPN and SVGIG (reference sequence). The ends lost 5 bases at V and 4 bases at J; junction bases unmatched: 8. The CDR3 bases are TGTGCCTGGGCGGGACAGGGGGCCAATCGCTATGGCTACACCTTC. Translation gives CAWAGQGANRYGYTF.

This chain joins TRBV18 and TRBJ2-3; 7 bases map to TRBD1. Germline CDR1 is KGHSH and CDR2 is LQKENI. The CDR3 covers 14 residues. Unmatched junction bases numbered 3, after V lost 5 bases and J lost 1 base. The CDR3 reads CASSTTGGTDTQYF. The CDR3 DNA reads as TGTGCCAGCTCAACTACAGGGGGCACAGATACGCAGTATTTT.

V and J are TRBV5-1 and TRBJ2-5; no definite D call. CDR3 length equals 12 residues. Germline V gives CDR1 SGHRS, CDR2 YFSETQ. The V and J ends lost 4 bases and 1 base respectively, with 5 bases between them. In DNA form, the CDR3 reads TGCGCCAGCAGCCCGGGCCAAGAGACCCAGTACTTC. Protein sequence: CASSPGQETQYF.

This clone was seen a handful of times. The chain links TRBV5-1 to TRBJ1-1, with a possible D match to TRBD1 (6 bases). Per the germline V gene, CDR1 is SGHRS and CDR2 is YFSETQ. V was cut by 4 bases and J by 3 bases, with 13 bases left in between. There are 14 residues in the CDR3. CDR3 in amino acids: CASSVQGWDTEAFF. The CDR3 nucleotides read TGCGCCAGCAGCGTACAGGGTTGGGACACTGAAGCTTTCTTT.

This clone was counted a few times. The rearrangement links TRBV6-1 to TRBJ1-6, with 8 bases fitting TRBD1. The CDR3 has 15 residues. Germline V gene sequence: CDR1 MNHNS, CDR2 SASEGT. The V and J ends lost 3 bases and 5 bases, in that order; junction bases with no gene match: 3. This chain's CDR3 is CASSDEQGDNSPLHF. DNA for the CDR3: TGTGCCAGCAGTGATGAACAGGGGGATAATTCACCCCTCCACTTT.

V gene TRBV27 combines with J gene TRBJ2-7; possibly TRBD1 for D (5 bases). The V gene lost 7 bases and the J gene lost 2 bases, with 18 bases spanning the gap. This CDR3 has 15 amino acids. Per germline, CDR1 MNHEY and CDR2 SMNVEV (reference sequence). The CDR3 region is CASNPDGAPTYEQYF. The CDR3 coding sequence is TGTGCCAGCAACCCTGATGGGGCTCCAACCTACGAGCAGTACTTC.

This clone was picked up a small number of times. J is TRBJ1-3 and V is TRBV6-1; 9 positions agree with TRBD1. The CDR3 covers 16 residues. The germline gives CDR1 MNHNS, CDR2 SASEGT. Trimming removed 3 bases from V and 2 bases from J; junction bases left unmatched: 5. The CDR3 loop reads CASSDLQGAAGNTIYF. The CDR3 region has the DNA TGTGCCAGCAGTGATTTACAGGGGGCAGCTGGAAACACCATATATTTT.

The V call is TRBV7-8, the J call TRBJ2-3; TRBD2 aligns across 7 bases. CDR1 SGHVS and CDR2 FQNEAQ come from the germline V gene. With 5 bases clipped from V and 2 bases from J, the junction kept 13 bases outside the gene matches. The CDR3 length is 17 residues. CDR3 DNA: TGTGCCAGCAGCCCCTCCCGGGGGGAGACTCTCACAGATACGCAGTATTTT. Its protein is CASSPSRGETLTDTQYF.

The chain couples TRBV10-3 to TRBJ2-7; 8 bases fit TRBD1. Per germline, CDR1 ENHRY and CDR2 SYGVKD. V dropped 9 bases and J dropped 4; count of bases not matched to a gene: 11. There are 14 residues in the CDR3. The CDR3 protein is CAIASGTGRYEQYF. The CDR3 DNA reads TGTGCCATAGCTTCCGGGACAGGAAGATACGAGCAGTACTTC.

V and J are TRBV6-5 and TRBJ2-3; TRBD1 is a possible D gene (5 bases). CDR1 and CDR2 from the germline V gene are MNHEY and SVGAGI. Trimming took 7 bases from V and 2 from J, leaving 16 bases between them. This CDR3 is built from 15 residues. CDR3 amino acids: CASNEGEHFTDTQYF. As DNA, the CDR3 is TGTGCCAGCAACGAAGGGGAACATTTCACAGATACGCAGTATTTT.

V usage is TRBV21-1 and J usage is TRBJ2-7; TRBD2, as called in the table, went unchecked against the DNA. TRBV21-1 is reported as a pseudogene. This CDR3 spans 14 amino acids. CDR3 region: CASTPPLGGDEQYF. Written as DNA, the CDR3 is TGTGCCAGCACCCCCCCTCTGGGTGGAGACGAGCAGTACTTC.

V and J are TRBV19 and TRBJ2-6; D is possibly TRBD1 (6 bases). CDR3 length: 17 residues. Trimming took 0 bases from V and 2 from J, leaving 11 bases between them. CDR1 LNHDA and CDR2 SQIVND come from the germline V gene (reference sequence). CDR3 in DNA: TGTGCCAGTAGTATAGATTCGTACAGGGCTGGGGCCAACGTCCTGACTTTC. Residues: CASSIDSYRAGANVLTF.

V is TRBV7-2 and J is TRBJ1-4, with a possible D match to TRBD1 (5 bases). The CDR3 sequence is 16 residues long. Germline V gene sequence: CDR1 SGHTA, CDR2 FQGNSA. V lost 3 bases to trimming and J lost 5 bases, with 16 bases between them. The DNA for the CDR3 is TGTGCCAGCAGCTTCAGTGGGGGGGTCGGGAATGAAAAACTGTTTTTT. Encoded protein: CASSFSGGVGNEKLFF.

This clone was picked up one time. The CDR3 DNA is TGTGCCAGCGGAACTAACTCGCGGAACAATGAGCAGTTCTTC. Its protein is CASGTNSRNNEQFF. V and J are TRBV6-5 and TRBJ2-1, with D unresolved. Germline CDR1 reads MNHEY; CDR2 reads SVGAGI. The V end lost 8 bases, the J end lost 5 bases, and 16 bases lay between the germline ends. This CDR3 has 14 amino acids.

V and J are TRBV5-1 and TRBJ2-5, with 8 bases that match TRBD2. Trimming at V came to 0 bases and at J to 5 bases, leaving 9 bases not matched to a gene. Germline V gives CDR1 SGHRS, CDR2 YFSETQ. The CDR3 extends over 16 amino acids. The CDR3 loop reads CASSLVSGGPWETQYF. CDR3 DNA: TGCGCCAGCAGCTTGGTTTCGGGAGGGCCGTGGGAGACCCAGTACTTC.

The V call is TRBV18, the J call TRBJ1-6, with a tentative D call TRBD1 (6 bases). V was clipped by 5 bases and J by 0 bases, with 11 bases between them. The length of the CDR3 is 16 residues. Germline V lookup: CDR1 KGHSH, CDR2 LQKENI. The CDR3 loop reads CASSADRNSYNSPLHF. Here the CDR3 DNA reads TGTGCCAGCTCAGCCGACAGGAACTCCTATAATTCACCCCTCCACTTT.

The chain combines TRBV18 with TRBJ2-3; 14 nucleotides match TRBD2. The CDR3 extends over 20 amino acids. Germline V gene data show CDR1 as KGHSH and CDR2 as LQKENI. Trimming cost V 5 bases and J 3 bases; bases outside gene matches: 16. The CDR3 reads CASSSQLLTSGRAKTDTQYF. CDR3 nucleotide sequence: TGTGCCAGCTCATCACAGTTGCTGACTAGCGGGAGGGCCAAAACAGATACGCAGTATTTT. The full variable domain, rest sourced from reference TRBV18 and TRBJ2-3, is NAGVMQNPRHLVRRRGQEARLRCSPMKGHSHVYWYRQLPEEGLKFMVYLQKENIIDESGMPKERFSAEFPKEGPSILRIQQVVRGDSAAYFCASSSQLLTSGRAKTDTQYFGPGTRLTVL.

This clone was observed a few times. The chain combines TRBV7-3 with TRBJ2-5, with a weak D call TRBD2 (5 bases). Looked up from germline, CDR1 is SGHTA and CDR2 is FQGTGA. This CDR3 has 13 amino acids. V was cut by 1 base and J by 5 bases, with 8 bases left in between. The chain's CDR3 is CASSLSPGETQYF. The CDR3 region has the DNA TGTGCCAGCAGCTTAAGCCCGGGGGAGACCCAGTACTTC.